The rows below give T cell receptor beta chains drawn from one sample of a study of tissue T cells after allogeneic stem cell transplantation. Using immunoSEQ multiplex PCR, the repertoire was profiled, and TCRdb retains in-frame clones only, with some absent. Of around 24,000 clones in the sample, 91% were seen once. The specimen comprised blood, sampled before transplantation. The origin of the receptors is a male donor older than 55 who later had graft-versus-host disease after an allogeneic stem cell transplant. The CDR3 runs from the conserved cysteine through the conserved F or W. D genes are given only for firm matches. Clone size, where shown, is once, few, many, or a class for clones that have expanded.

TGTGCCAGCCATAAAGGGGGGAGCTTGGGCACAGATACGCAGTATTTT	CASHKGGSLGTDTQYF	TRBV2	TRBJ2-3	NA	NA
TGCGCCAGCAGCGACCAGGGGAAAACAGGGAATGAGCAGTTCTTC	CASSDQGKTGNEQFF	TRBV5-1	TRBJ2-1	NA	NA
TGTGCCTTTTCACCCGGGAACTATGGCTACACCTTC	CAFSPGNYGYTF	TRBV30	TRBJ1-2	NA	once
TGTGCCAGCAGCTTAAGCCGCCGCACAGATACGCAGTATTTT	CASSLSRRTDTQYF	TRBV7-2	TRBJ2-3	NA	NA
TGTGCCAGCAGCTCGACAGGGACCTACGAGCAGTACTTC	CASSSTGTYEQYF	TRBV7-2	TRBJ2-7	TRBD1	NA
TGTGCCAGCAGTGATGAGGGGAATTCACCCCTCCACTTT	CASSDEGNSPLHF	TRBV6-4	TRBJ1-6	NA	NA
TGTGCCAGCAGCGCGGGACAGGGGTCGACTGGGGCCAACGTCCTGACTTTC	CASSAGQGSTGANVLTF	TRBV6-4	TRBJ2-6	TRBD1	NA
TGCAGTGCTAGTATCACGGACAGTGGCTACACCTTC	CSASITDSGYTF	TRBV20-1	TRBJ1-2	NA	NA
TGTGCCAGCAGACCAATGCGGGCGCGGGGAAACACCATATATTTT	CASRPMRARGNTIYF	TRBV6-5	TRBJ1-3	NA	NA
TGTGCCAGCAGCTTATGGGAAACTAACTATGGCTACACCTTC	CASSLWETNYGYTF	TRBV11-2	TRBJ1-2	NA	NA
TGTGCCACCAGCTCCCGGGACTTGGGCTACACCTTC	CATSSRDLGYTF	TRBV15	TRBJ1-2	NA	NA
TGTGCCAGCTCACCCTCGAGGCCGGGGGTAGGGGCCAACGTCCTGACTTTC	CASSPSRPGVGANVLTF	TRBV18	TRBJ2-6	NA	NA
TGTGCCAGCAGCCAAGCGGGACTGGCAAATAAAATTAGCACAGATACGCAGTATTTT	CASSQAGLANKISTDTQYF	TRBV3-1/TRBV3-2	TRBJ2-3	NA	NA
TGTGCCAGCGAACCGCGGGGGAGGTGGGAGACCCAGTACTTC	CASEPRGRWETQYF	TRBV28	TRBJ2-5	TRBD2	NA
TGTGCCAGCAGCTTAGTGGGGGGGGTTGCCACTGAAGCTTTCTTT	CASSLVGGVATEAFF	TRBV11-3	TRBJ1-1	NA	NA
TGTGCCTGGAGTCCAACGGTGGACGACACCTTC	CAWSPTVDDTF	TRBV30	TRBJ1-2	NA	NA
TGTGCCAGTAGTGCTTTGGTTAACTCCTACGAGCAGTACTTC	CASSALVNSYEQYF	TRBV19	TRBJ2-7	NA	NA
TGCGCCAGCACTGGGGGGGCCCTAGGCGAGCAGTACTTC	CASTGGALGEQYF	TRBV5-1	TRBJ2-7	NA	NA
TGTGCCAGCAGTTCCCTGGAGGAGCAGTACTTC	CASSSLEEQYF	TRBV12-3/TRBV12-4	TRBJ2-7	NA	NA
TGTGCCAGCAGCTTCGGGACAGGGGGGGCCTACGAGCAGTACTTC	CASSFGTGGAYEQYF	TRBV11-3	TRBJ2-7	TRBD1	NA
TGTGCCAGCAGACTGGGACCGTTTAGCACAGATACGCAGTATTTT	CASRLGPFSTDTQYF	TRBV27	TRBJ2-3	NA	NA
TGTGCCACCCGGGAGGGGGGCCGCTACAATGAGCAGTTCTTC	CATREGGRYNEQFF	TRBV7-2	TRBJ2-1	TRBD2	NA
TGTGCCAGCAGCTTAGACTGGGGCGTCTACAATGAGCAGTTCTTC	CASSLDWGVYNEQFF	TRBV7-6	TRBJ2-1	NA	NA
TGTGCCAGCAGTTCCGTCGGGGGCCGGAATCAGCCCCAGCATTTT	CASSSVGGRNQPQHF	TRBV6-2/TRBV6-3	TRBJ1-5	NA	NA
TGCAGCTCCGAGGCCGGAACTAACTATGGCTACACCTTC	CSSEAGTNYGYTF	TRBV29-1	TRBJ1-2	NA	NA
TGTGCCAGCAGCGTAGCCGTTACCACAGATACGCAGTATTTT	CASSVAVTTDTQYF	TRBV9	TRBJ2-3	NA	NA
TGTGCCAGCTCATCTAAAAACATTCAGTACTTC	CASSSKNIQYF	TRBV18	TRBJ2-4	NA	NA
TGTGCCAGCAGCCCCTCTCGCACAGATACGCAGTATTTT	CASSPSRTDTQYF	TRBV7-3	TRBJ2-3	NA	NA
TGCGCCAGCAGCTCCGGCAGGGTGGTGGAGACCCAGTACTTC	CASSSGRVVETQYF	TRBV5-1	TRBJ2-5	NA	NA
TGTGCCAGCAGTGTTTCAGGGGATGGGGGCTACACCTTC	CASSVSGDGGYTF	TRBV2	TRBJ1-2	NA	once
TGTGCCACCAGCCCGGGACAGGTCTACTCTGGAAACACCATATATTTT	CATSPGQVYSGNTIYF	TRBV15	TRBJ1-3	TRBD1	NA
TGTGCCAGCTCACCATCCTATCCCGGCTCCTACAATGAGCAGTTCTTC	CASSPSYPGSYNEQFF	TRBV18	TRBJ2-1	NA	NA
TGTGCCAGCACTCGGAACTATGGCTACACCTTC	CASTRNYGYTF	TRBV2	TRBJ1-2	NA	NA
TGTGCTAGTGGTTTGTTCCGGACTAGCGGGGGGCAAGAGACCCAGTACTTC	CASGLFRTSGGQETQYF	TRBV12-5	TRBJ2-5	TRBD2	NA